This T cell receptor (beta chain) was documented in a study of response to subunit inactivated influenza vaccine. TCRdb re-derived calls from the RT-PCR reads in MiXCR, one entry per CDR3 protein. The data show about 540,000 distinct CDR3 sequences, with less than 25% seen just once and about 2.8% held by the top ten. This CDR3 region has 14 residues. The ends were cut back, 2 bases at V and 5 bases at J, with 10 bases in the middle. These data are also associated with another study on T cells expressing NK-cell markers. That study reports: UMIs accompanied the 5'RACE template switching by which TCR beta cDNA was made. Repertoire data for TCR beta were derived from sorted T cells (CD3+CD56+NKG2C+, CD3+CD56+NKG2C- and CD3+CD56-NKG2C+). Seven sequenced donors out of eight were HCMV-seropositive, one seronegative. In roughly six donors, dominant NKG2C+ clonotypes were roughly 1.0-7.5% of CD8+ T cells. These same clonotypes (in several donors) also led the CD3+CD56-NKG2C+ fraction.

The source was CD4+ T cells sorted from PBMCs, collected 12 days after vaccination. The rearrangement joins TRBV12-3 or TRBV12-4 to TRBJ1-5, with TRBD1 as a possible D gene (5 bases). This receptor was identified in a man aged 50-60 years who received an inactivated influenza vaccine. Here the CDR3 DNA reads TGTGCCAGCAGTTTAAAAGGGGTAGATCAGCCCCAGCATTTT. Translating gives CASSLKGVDQPQHF.